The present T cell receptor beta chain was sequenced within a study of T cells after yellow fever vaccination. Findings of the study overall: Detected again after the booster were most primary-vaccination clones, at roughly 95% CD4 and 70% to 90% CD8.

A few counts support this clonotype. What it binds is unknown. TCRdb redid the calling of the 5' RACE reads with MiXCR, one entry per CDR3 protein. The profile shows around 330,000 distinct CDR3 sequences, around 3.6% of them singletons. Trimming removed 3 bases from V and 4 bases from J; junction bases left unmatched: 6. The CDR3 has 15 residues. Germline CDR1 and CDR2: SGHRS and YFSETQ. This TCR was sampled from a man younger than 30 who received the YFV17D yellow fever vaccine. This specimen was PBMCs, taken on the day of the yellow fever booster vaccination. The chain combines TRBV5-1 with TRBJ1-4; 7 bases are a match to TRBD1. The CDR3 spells CASSYEQGLNEKLFF. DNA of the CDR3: TGCGCCAGCAGCTATGAACAGGGGCTTAATGAAAAACTGTTTTTT.